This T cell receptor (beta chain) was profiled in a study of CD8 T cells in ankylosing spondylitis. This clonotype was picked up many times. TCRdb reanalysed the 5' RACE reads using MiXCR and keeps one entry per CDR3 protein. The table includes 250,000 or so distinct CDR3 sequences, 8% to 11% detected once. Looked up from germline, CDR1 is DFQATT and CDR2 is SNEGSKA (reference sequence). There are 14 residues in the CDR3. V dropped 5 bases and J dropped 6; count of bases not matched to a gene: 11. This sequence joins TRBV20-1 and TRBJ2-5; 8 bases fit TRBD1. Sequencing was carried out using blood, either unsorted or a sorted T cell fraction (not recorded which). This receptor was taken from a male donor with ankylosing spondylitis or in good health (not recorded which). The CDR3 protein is CSAQTPTGEKTQYF. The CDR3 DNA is TGCAGTGCTCAAACCCCGACAGGGGAGAAGACCCAGTACTTC.